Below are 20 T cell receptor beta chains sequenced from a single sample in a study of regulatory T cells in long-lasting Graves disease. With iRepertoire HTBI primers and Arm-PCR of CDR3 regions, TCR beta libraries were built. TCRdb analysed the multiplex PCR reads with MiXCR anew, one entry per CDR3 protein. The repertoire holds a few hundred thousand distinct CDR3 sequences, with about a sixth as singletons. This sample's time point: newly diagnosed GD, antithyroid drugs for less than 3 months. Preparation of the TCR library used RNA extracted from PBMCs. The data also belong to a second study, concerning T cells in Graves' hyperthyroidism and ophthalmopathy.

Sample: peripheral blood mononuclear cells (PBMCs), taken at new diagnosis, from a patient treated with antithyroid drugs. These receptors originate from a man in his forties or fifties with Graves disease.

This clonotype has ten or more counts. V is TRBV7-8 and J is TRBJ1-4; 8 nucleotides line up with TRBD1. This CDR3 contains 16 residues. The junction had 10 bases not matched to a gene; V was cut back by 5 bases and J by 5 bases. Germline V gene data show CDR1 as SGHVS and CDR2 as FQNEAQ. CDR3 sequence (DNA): TGTGCCAGCAGCCTGAGGACAGGGACGAAGAATGAAAAACTGTTTTTT. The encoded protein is CASSLRTGTKNEKLFF. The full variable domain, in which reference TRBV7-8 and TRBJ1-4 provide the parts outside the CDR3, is GAGVSQSPRYKVAKRGQDVALRCDPISGHVSLFWYQQALGQGPEFLTYFQNEAQLDKSGLPSDRFFAERPEGSVSTLKIQRTQQEDSAVYLCASSLRTGTKNEKLFFGSGTQLSVL.

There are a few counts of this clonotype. CDR3 sequence reads: CAISADRGETQYF. The CDR3 nucleotides read TGTGCCATCAGTGCCGACAGGGGAGAGACCCAGTACTTC. The chain is built from TRBV10-3 and TRBJ2-5; the match to TRBD1 covers 8 bases. The CDR3 runs to 13 residues. V was clipped by 4 bases and J by 4 bases; unmatched bases: 2. The germline gives CDR1 ENHRY, CDR2 SYGVKD.

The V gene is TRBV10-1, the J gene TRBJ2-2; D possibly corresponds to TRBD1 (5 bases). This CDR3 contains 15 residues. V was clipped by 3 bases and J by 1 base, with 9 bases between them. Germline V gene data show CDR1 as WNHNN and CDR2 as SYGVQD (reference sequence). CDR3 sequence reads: CASSDPRENTGELFF. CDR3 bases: TGCGCCAGCAGTGACCCCAGGGAGAACACCGGGGAGCTGTTTTTT.

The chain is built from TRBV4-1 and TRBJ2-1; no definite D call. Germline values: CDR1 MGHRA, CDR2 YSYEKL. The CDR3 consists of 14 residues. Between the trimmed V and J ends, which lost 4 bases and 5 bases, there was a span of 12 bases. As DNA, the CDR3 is TGCGCCAGCAGCCCGTCGGGTGGTGACAATGAGCAGTTCTTC. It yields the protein CASSPSGGDNEQFF.

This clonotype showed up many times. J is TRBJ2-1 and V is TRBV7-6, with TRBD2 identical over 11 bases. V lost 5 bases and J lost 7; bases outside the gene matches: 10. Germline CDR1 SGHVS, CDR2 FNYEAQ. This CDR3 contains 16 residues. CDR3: CASSPIYSGGGNEQFF. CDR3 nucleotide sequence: TGTGCCAGCAGCCCTATCTATAGCGGGGGGGGGAATGAGCAGTTCTTC.

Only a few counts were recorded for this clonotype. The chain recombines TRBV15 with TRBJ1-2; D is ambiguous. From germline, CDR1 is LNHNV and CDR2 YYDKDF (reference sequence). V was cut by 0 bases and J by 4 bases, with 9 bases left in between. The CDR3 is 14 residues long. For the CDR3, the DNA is TGTGCCACCAGCAGAGAGGGGTCGGGCTATGGCTACACCTTC. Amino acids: CATSREGSGYGYTF.

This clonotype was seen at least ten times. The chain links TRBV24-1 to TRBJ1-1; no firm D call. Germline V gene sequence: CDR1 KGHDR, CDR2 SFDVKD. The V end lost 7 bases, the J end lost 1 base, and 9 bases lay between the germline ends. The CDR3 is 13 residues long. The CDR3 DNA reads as TGTGCCACCAGGCTTTCGGAGAACACTGAAGCTTTCTTT. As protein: CATRLSENTEAFF.

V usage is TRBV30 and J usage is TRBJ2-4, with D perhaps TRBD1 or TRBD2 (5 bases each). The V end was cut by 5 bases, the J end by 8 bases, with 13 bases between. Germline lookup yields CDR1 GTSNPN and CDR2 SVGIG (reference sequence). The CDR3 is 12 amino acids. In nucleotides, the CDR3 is TGTGCCTGGGAGCCTGGGGACGACATTCAGTACTTC. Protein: CAWEPGDDIQYF. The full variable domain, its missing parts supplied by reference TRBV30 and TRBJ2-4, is SQTIHQWPATLVQPVGSPLSLECTVEGTSNPNLYWYRQAAGRGLQLLFYSVGIGQISSEVPQNLSASRPQDRQFILSSKKLLLSDSGFYLCAWEPGDDIQYFGAGTRLSVL.

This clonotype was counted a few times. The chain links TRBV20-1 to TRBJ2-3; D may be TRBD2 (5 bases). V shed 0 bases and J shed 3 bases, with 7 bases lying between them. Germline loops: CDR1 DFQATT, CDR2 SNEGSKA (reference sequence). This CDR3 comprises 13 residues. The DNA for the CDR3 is TGCAGTGCTAGAGATACGGGGACAGATACGCAGTATTTT. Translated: CSARDTGTDTQYF.

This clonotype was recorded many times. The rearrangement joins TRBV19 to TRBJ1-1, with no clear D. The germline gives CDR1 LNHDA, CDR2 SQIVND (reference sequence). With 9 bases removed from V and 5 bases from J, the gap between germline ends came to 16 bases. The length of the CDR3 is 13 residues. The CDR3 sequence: CASATQRRTEAFF. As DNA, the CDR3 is TGTGCCAGCGCCACACAGAGAAGGACTGAAGCTTTCTTT.

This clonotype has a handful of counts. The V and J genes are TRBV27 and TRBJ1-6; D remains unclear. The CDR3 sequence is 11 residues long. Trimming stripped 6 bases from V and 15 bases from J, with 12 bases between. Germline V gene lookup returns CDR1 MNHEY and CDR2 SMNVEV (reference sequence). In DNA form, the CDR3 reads TGTGCCAGCAGACACAACCGTTACCTCCACTTT. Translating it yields CASRHNRYLHF.

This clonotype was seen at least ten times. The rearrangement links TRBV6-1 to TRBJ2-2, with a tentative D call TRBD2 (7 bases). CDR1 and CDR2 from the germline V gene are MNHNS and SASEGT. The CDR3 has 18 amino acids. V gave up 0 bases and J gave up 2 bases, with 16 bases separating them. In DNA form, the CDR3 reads TGTGCCAGCAGTGAAGCGATTTACGGGGGGCCTAACACCGGGGAGCTGTTTTTT. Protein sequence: CASSEAIYGGPNTGELFF.

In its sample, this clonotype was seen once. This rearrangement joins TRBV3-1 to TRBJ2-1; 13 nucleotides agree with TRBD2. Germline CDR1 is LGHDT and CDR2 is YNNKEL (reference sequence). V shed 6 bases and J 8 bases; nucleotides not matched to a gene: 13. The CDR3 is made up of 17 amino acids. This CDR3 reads CASRSHTSGGALDEQFF. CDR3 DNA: TGTGCCAGCAGATCCCACACTAGCGGGGGGGCCTTGGATGAGCAGTTCTTC.

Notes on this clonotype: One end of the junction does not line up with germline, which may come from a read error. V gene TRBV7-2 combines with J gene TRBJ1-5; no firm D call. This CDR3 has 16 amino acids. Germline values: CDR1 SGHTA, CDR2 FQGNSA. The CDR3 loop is CASSLRSGWSSQPQHF. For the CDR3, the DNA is TGTGCCAGCAGCTTACGGTCGGGATGGAGCAGTCAGCCCCAGCATTTT.

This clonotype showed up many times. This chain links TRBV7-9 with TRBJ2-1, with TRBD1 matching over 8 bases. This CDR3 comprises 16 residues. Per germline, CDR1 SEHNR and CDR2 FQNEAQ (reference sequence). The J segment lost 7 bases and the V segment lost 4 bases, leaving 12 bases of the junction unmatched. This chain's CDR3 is CASSSDRGLGSNEQFF. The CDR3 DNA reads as TGTGCCAGCAGCTCAGACAGGGGATTGGGATCGAATGAGCAGTTCTTC.

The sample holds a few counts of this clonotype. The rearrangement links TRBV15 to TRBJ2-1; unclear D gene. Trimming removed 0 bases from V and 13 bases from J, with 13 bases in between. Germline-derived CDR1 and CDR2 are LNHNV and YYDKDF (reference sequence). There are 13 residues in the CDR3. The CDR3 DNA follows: TGTGCCACCAGCAGAGATTACCGGCTACCTCAGTTCTTC. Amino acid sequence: CATSRDYRLPQFF.

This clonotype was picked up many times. Here the CDR3 reads CSVKTTADAEKLFF. CDR3 nucleotide sequence: TGCAGTGTCAAAACGACCGCGGACGCGGAAAAACTGTTTTTT. This chain joins TRBV20-1 and TRBJ1-4; D is unclear. Germline assignment: CDR1 DFQATT and CDR2 SNEGSKA (reference sequence). CDR3 length: 14 residues. The V gene lost 7 bases and the J gene lost 8 bases, with 20 bases spanning the gap.

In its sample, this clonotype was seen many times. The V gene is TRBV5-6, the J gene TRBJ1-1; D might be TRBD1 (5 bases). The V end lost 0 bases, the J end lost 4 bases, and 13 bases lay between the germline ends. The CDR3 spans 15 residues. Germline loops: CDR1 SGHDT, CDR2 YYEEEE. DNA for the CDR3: TGTGCCAGCAGCTTGGGGACATGGAGTGGCACTGAAGCTTTCTTT. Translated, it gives CASSLGTWSGTEAFF.

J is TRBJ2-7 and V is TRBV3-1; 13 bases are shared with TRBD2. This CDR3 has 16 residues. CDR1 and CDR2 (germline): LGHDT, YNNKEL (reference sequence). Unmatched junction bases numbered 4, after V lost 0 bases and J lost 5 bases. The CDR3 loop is CASSQELAGGPHEQYF. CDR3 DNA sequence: TGTGCCAGCAGCCAAGAACTAGCGGGGGGGCCCCACGAGCAGTACTTC.

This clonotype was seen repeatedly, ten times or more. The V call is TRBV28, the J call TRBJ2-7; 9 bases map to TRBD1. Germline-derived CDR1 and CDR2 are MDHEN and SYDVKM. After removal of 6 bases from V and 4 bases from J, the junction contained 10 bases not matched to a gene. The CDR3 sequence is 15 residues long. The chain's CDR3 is CASSVQGALKYEQYF. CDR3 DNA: TGTGCCAGCAGCGTACAGGGGGCGCTTAAGTACGAGCAGTACTTC.